This T cell receptor (beta chain) was captured in a study of T cell repertoires in cytomegalovirus infection (dated by TCRdb to about 2019). A note on the overall study: Alongside well-studied HLA-B-restricted epitopes, the peptide stimulations were aimed at recently identified HLA-C-restricted CMV epitopes, whose presentation resists viral immunomodulation. Because public TCR beta signatures pointed to carriage of CMV infection together with the matching HLA type, the HLA type of each donor mattered for the analysis. Points the paper makes about the study in general: Cumulative frequency of public TCR beta family members discriminated carriers of CMV infection plus the relevant HLA type in this cohort and an independent approximately 350-donor cohort. The ex vivo response was dominated by HLA-C-restricted CMV-specific TCR beta clonotypes, which also provided the single most frequent clonotype in two of eight donors.

This clonotype showed up many times. There is no known antigen for this receptor. Qualities for individual bases were not recorded, and no much larger clone is one base off. The meaning of the sample's treatment or condition label: in vitro stimulation with specific CMV peptide epitopes to enrich CMV-specific T cells. The CDR3 measures 12 amino acids from cysteine to phenylalanine. CDR3 DNA only is kept here, 36 bases in frame from base 1. Trimming at the junction amounts to 6 bases on V and 8 bases on J, and the germline ends lie 13 bases apart. Reads for this sample came from an Illumina HiSeq 1500. TCRdb ran its own pipeline on the public reads, namely fastp trimming at Q25 and MiXCR clone calling, and kept in-frame beta chains. Merged by CDR3 protein, the rows form single entries marked with the most common genes and DNA. The sample yields 650,000 to 900,000 distinct CDR3 sequences; almost 30% were counted once. Jointly, the top ten make up around 13% of the sample.

Source: cultured CD8+ T cells from PBMCs, taken from culture after CMV antigen stimulation. This receptor was taken from a human donor in good health (CMV status not recorded). Some clones in this sample may be carry-over from other donors' samples. The chain links TRBV12-3 or TRBV12-4 with TRBJ1-2; no confident D gene assignment can be made. The DNA sequence reads TGTGCCAGCAGCCGCCGGACTGACGGCTACACCTTC. This yields the protein CASSRRTDGYTF.